This section outlines one TCR beta chain sequence together with its context. It lacks a known antigen. Base qualities are missing; no much larger clone stands one base away. The data belong to a study of shared clonotypes between healthy human individuals (dated by TCRdb to 2018 to 2021). With respect to the entire study: The cohort comprised a couple of women and a few men aged 18 to 49 years. Each donor's leukapheresis produced roughly between roughly 0.85 and 9.5 billion PBMCs. For each donor, three plates each were used for CD4 naive and CD4 memory, two plates were used for CD8 naive, and one plate was used for CD8 memory. Libraries were prepared and TCR repertoires were sequenced by different laboratories using diverse techniques, in order to increase sequencing depth and limit assay-specific biases. The study deeply sequenced blood TCR repertoires of several healthy adults to estimate repertoire size and the extent of clonotype sharing between individuals.

Overall study outcomes, separate from this receptor: Even with the large sequencing depth, rarefaction of the sorted-subset datasets indicated that sequencing was incomplete. Larger estimated clonotype richness was generally found for naive subsets than for memory subsets. Based on pairwise subsampling, the degree of clonotype sharing among donors was expected to be affected by sequencing depth. Higher generation probabilities were observed for clonotypes shared by all four sorted-subset donors than for non-shared clonotypes. The genetic and exposure-history diversity represented was limited by the small number of donors. Sampling was restricted to blood, and TCR repertoires in tissues likely differ from the TCR repertoires found in blood. When a few donors were compared, the shared fraction of clonotypes was approximately 5% for naive CD4, over 3% for naive CD8, about 2.5% for memory CD4, and about 0.36% for memory CD8.

Donors were healthy HIV-negative adults with no recently reported acute infections or vaccinations. Every donor was a Caucasian adult living in Nashville, Tennessee, USA. CD4+ T cells were enriched by magnetic negative selection, after which naive cells were positively selected on CD45RA and the negative fraction was taken as the memory subset. Blood was collected by leukapheresis, and PBMCs were isolated by Ficoll-Histopaque density gradient centrifugation and then cryopreserved in liquid nitrogen vapor phase. Purity and quantity of every magnetically sorted T cell population were checked by analytical flow cytometry. Genomic DNA was isolated from every sorted fraction and measured by UV absorbance on a Nanodrop 2000c. V is cut by 5 bases and J by 0 bases, and the space between the germline ends is 16 bases. The CDR1 and CDR2 encoded by the germline V gene are SGHRS and YFSETQ. From the cysteine through the phenylalanine, the CDR3 covers 16 amino acids. CDR3 DNA only is kept here, 48 bases in frame from base 1.

Using the deep immunoSEQ assay, multiplex PCR amplified TCR CDR3 regions from genomic DNA. Extracted genomic DNA from each cell subset was distributed evenly across all wells of several immunoSEQ 96-well plates, and each plate was treated as a replicate. For sorted subsets, roughly 200 ng genomic DNA, equal to 25,000 to 35,000 T cell genomes, was loaded into each replicate PCR. The purified libraries were quantified using a Qubit 3.0 fluorometer, sized with a Bioanalyzer 2100, and then quantified again using the KAPA Library Quantification kit. Every immunoSEQ 96-well plate was sequenced on a dedicated single-read 150-cycle Illumina NextSeq 550 flow cell. Per the authors' processing: The immunoSEQ output contained only junctional sequences without quality scores, so filtering could not match that applied to full-length reads. Sequences were annotated with PyIR, a Python wrapper for IgBLAST v1.9, using IMGT germline references to assign V/J genes and CDR3. Any read was removed if the V/J assignment was weak (E-value above 1e-6), the CDR3 was missing, or the read contained stop codons, out-of-frame junctions, or ambiguous translated residues. V3J clonotypes were defined by identical inferred V gene, J gene, and CDR3 amino acid sequence. The percentage overlap between two repertoires was calculated by dividing the number of shared unique clonotypes by the size of the smaller repertoire. RTK rarefaction, the Chao1 estimator, and Recon v2.1 estimates of unobserved clonotypes were used to assess repertoire richness. For all TCRbeta clonotypes obtained by the gDNA method from four donors, generation probabilities were computed with OLGA. The table comes from immuneACCESS by way of TCRdb, which keeps in-frame sequences with V and J called. Part of the clones is missing from these tables; in studies checked, under half for an unresolved V gene and the rest for unknown reasons. V, J and clone size were drawn from that table, and D and trimming were deduced from the DNA. In all, the sample holds 2.3 million or so clones, and more than 85% of those were seen once. In total, the top ten clones hold 0.3% to 0.4% of the sample.

Sequencing used naive CD4+ T cells from PBMCs. This sample's cell subset or site label indicates: CD45RA+ positively selected. The receptor chain draws on TRBV5-1 and TRBJ2-3; a confident D gene designation cannot be given. This sequence was found in a man between 18 and 29 years old in good health. Some clones in this sample may be carry-over from other donors' samples. The sequenced DNA is TGCGCCAGCAGACGTGGCGGACCCCCTAGCACAGATACGCAGTATTTT. This codes for CASRRGGPPSTDTQYF.